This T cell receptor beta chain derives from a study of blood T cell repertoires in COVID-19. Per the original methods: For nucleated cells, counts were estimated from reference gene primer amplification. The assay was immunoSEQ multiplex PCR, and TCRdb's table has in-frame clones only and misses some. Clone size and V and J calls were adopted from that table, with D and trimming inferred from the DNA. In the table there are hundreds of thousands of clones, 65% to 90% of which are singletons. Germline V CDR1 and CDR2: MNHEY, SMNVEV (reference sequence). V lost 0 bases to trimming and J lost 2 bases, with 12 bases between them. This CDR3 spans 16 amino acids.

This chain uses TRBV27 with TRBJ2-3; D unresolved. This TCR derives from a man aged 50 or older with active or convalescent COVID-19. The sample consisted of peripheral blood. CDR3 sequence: CASSLSRRGATDTQYF. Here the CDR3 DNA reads TGTGCCAGCAGTTTATCGCGGCGCGGAGCCACAGATACGCAGTATTTT.